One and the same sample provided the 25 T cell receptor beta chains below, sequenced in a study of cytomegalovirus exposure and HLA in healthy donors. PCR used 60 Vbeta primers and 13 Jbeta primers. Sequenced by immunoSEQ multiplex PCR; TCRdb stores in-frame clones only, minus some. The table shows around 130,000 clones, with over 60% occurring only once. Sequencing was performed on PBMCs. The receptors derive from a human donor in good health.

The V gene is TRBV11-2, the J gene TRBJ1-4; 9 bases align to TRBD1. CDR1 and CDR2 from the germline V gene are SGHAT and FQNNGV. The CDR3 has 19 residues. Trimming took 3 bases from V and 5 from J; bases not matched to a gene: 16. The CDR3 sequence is CASSFATGGGLVLNEKLFF. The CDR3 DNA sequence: TGTGCCAGCAGCTTTGCCACAGGGGGCGGGCTAGTTCTCAATGAAAAACTGTTTTTT.

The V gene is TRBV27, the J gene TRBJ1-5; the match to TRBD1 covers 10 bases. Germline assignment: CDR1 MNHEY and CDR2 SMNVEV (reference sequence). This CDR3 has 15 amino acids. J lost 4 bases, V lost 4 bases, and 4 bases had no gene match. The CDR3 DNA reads TGTGCCAGCAGTTACGGGACAGGGGCTAATCAGCCCCAGCATTTT. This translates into CASSYGTGANQPQHF.

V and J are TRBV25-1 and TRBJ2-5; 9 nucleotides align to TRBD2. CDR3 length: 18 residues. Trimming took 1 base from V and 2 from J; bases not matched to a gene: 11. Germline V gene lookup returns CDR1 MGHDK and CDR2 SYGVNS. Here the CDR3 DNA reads TGTGCCAGCAGTGAATCCCGCCGACTAGCGGAACCTCAAGAGACCCAGTACTTC. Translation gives CASSESRRLAEPQETQYF.

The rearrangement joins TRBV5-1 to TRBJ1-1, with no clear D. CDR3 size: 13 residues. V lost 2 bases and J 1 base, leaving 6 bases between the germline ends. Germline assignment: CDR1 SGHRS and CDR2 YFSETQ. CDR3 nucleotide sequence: TGCGCCAGCAGCTTTAGAGAGAACACTGAAGCTTTCTTT. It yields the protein CASSFRENTEAFF.

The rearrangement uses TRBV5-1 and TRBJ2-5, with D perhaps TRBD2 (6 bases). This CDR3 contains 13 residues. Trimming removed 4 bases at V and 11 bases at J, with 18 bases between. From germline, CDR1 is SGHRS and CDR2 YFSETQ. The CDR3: CASSVTGDGEQYF. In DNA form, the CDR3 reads TGCGCCAGCAGCGTGACGGGAGATGGTGAGCAGTACTTC.

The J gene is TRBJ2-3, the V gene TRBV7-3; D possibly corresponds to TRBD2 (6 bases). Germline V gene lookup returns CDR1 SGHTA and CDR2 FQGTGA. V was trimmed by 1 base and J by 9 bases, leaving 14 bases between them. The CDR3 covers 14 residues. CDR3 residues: CASSLRGIAETQYF. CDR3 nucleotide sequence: TGTGCCAGCAGCTTAAGGGGAATAGCGGAAACGCAGTATTTT.

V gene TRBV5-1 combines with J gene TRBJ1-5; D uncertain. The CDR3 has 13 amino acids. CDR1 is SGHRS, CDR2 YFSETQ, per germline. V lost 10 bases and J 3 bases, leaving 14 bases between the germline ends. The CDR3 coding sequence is TGCGCCTCTTCTCCGGGGTACAATCAGCCCCAGCATTTT. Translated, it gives CASSPGYNQPQHF.

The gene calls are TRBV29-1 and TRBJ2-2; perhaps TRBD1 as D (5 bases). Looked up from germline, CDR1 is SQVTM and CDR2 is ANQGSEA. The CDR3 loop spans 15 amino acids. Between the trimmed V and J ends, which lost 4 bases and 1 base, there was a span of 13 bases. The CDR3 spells CSVVVGQVNTGELFF. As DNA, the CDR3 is TGCAGCGTTGTGGTGGGGCAGGTGAACACCGGGGAGCTGTTTTTT.

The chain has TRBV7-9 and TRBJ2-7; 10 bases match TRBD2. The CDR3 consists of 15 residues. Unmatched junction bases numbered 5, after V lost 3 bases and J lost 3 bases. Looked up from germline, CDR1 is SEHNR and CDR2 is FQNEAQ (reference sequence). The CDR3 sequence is CASSFGTSAYYEQYF. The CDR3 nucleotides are TGTGCCAGCAGCTTCGGGACTAGCGCGTACTACGAGCAGTACTTC.

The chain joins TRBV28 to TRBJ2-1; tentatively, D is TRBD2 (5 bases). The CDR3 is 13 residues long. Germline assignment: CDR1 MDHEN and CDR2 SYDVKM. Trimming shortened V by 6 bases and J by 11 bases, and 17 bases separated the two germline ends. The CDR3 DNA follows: TGTGCCAGCAGCCCCGCACTAGGGTTTAAGCAGTTCTTC. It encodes CASSPALGFKQFF.

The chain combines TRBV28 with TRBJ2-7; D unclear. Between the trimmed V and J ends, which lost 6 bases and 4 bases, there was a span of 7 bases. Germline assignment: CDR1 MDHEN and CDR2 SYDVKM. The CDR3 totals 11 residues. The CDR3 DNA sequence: TGTGCCAGCAGCTTCTTTTACGAGCAGTACTTC. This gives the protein CASSFFYEQYF. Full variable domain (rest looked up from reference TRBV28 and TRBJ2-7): DVKVTQSSRYLVKRTGEKVFLECVQDMDHENMFWYRQDPGLGLRLIYFSYDVKMKEKGDIPEGYSVSREKKERFSLILESASTNQTSMYLCASSFFYEQYFGPGTRLTVT.

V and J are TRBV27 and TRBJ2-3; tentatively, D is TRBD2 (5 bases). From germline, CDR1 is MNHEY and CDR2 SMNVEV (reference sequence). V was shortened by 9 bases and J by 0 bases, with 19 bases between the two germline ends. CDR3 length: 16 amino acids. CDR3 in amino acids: CASTDGVPSSTDTQYF. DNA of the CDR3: TGTGCCAGTACCGACGGGGTCCCTTCTAGCACAGATACGCAGTATTTT.

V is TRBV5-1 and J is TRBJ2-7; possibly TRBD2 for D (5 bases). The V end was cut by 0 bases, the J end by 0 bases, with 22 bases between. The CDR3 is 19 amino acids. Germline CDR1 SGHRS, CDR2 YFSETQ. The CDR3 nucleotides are TGCGCCAGCAGCTTGGGAGGTGGGGATAACACTAGGAGCTCCTACGAGCAGTACTTC. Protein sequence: CASSLGGGDNTRSSYEQYF. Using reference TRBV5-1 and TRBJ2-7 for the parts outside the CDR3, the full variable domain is KAGVTQTPRYLIKTRGQQVTLSCSPISGHRSVSWYQQTPGQGLQFLFEYFSETQRNKGNFPGRFSGRQFSNSRSEMNVSTLELGDSALYLCASSLGGGDNTRSSYEQYFGPGTRLTVT.

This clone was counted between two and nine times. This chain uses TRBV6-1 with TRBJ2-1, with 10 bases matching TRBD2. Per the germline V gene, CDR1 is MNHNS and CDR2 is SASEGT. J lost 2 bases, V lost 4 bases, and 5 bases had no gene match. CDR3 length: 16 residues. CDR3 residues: CASSGTAGGAYNEQFF. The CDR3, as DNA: TGTGCCAGCAGTGGAACAGCGGGAGGGGCCTACAATGAGCAGTTCTTC.

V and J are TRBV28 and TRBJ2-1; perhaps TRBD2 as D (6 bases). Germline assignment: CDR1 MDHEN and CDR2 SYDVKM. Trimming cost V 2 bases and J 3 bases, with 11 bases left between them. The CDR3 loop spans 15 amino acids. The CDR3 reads CASSLVGGGYNEQFF. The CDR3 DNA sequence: TGTGCCAGCAGTTTAGTGGGGGGAGGCTACAATGAGCAGTTCTTC. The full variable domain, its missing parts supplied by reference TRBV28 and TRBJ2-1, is DVKVTQSSRYLVKRTGEKVFLECVQDMDHENMFWYRQDPGLGLRLIYFSYDVKMKEKGDIPEGYSVSREKKERFSLILESASTNQTSMYLCASSLVGGGYNEQFFGPGTRLTVL.

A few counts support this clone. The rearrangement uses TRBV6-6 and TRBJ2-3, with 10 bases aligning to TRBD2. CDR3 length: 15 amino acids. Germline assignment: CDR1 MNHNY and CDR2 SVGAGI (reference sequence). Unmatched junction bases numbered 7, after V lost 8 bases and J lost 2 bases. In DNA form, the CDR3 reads TGTGCCAGCTCTAGCGGGGGCGGTCACACAGATACGCAGTATTTT. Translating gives CASSSGGGHTDTQYF.

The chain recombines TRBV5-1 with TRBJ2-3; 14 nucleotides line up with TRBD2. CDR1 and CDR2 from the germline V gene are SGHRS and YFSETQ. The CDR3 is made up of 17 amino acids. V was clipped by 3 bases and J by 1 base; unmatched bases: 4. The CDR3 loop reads CASSSGLAGVGTDTQYF. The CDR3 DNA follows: TGCGCCAGCAGCTCGGGACTAGCGGGAGTCGGCACAGATACGCAGTATTTT.

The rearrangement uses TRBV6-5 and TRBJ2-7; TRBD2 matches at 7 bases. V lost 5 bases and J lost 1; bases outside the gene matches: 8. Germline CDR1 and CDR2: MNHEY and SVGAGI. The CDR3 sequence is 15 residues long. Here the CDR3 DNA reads TGTGCCAGCAGTGCGACCGGGACTACTTCCTACGAGCAGTACTTC. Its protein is CASSATGTTSYEQYF.

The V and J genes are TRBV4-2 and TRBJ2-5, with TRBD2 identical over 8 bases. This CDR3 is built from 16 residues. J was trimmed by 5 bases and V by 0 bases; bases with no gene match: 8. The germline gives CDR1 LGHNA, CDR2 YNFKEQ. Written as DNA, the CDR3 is TGTGCCAGCAGCCAAGATTGGCGGGGGGCTGGGGAGACCCAGTACTTC. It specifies CASSQDWRGAGETQYF.

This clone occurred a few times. The CDR3 nucleotides are TGCGCCAGCAGCCCGACCGGGACAGCTGGGTCCCCCCTCCACTTT. Residues: CASSPTGTAGSPLHF. This sequence joins TRBV5-1 and TRBJ1-6; 7 bases line up with TRBD1. The V segment lost 4 bases and the J segment 13 bases; nucleotides outside the gene matches: 14. CDR3 length: 15 amino acids. The germline gives CDR1 SGHRS, CDR2 YFSETQ.

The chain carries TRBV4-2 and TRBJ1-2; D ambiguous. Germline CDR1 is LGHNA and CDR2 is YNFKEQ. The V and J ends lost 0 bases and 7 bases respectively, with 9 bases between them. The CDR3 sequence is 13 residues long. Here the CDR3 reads CASSQERVPGYTF. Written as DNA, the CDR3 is TGTGCCAGCAGCCAAGAGAGGGTGCCTGGCTACACCTTC.

CDR3 coding DNA: TGTGCCAGCAGTTTATCGTCCTTGAGCTCCTACAATGAGCAGTTCTTC. It encodes CASSLSSLSSYNEQFF. The chain is built from TRBV27 and TRBJ2-1; no firm D call. Germline V lookup: CDR1 MNHEY, CDR2 SMNVEV (reference sequence). This CDR3 contains 16 residues. With 0 bases removed from V and 0 bases from J, the gap between germline ends came to 9 bases.

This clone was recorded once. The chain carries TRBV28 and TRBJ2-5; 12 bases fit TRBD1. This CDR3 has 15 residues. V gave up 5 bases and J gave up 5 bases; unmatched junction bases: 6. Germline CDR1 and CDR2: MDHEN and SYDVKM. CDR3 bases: TGTGCCAGCAGTCCCGGGACAGGGGGCCTGGAGACCCAGTACTTC. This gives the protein CASSPGTGGLETQYF.

The CDR3 DNA sequence: TGTGCCAGCAGTGAGACTATAGGATGGGGCACAGATACGCAGTATTTT. Amino acids: CASSETIGWGTDTQYF. V gene TRBV6-1 combines with J gene TRBJ2-3; D is perhaps TRBD2 (5 bases). Per germline, CDR1 MNHNS and CDR2 SASEGT. V was clipped by 3 bases and J by 1 base, with 14 bases between them. There are 16 residues in the CDR3.

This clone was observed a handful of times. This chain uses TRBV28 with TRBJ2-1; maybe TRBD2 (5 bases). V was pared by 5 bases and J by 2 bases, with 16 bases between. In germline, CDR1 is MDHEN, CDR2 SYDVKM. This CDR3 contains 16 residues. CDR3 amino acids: CASSPYPSGAYNEQFF. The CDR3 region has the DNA TGTGCCAGCAGTCCCTACCCCAGCGGAGCCTACAATGAGCAGTTCTTC.